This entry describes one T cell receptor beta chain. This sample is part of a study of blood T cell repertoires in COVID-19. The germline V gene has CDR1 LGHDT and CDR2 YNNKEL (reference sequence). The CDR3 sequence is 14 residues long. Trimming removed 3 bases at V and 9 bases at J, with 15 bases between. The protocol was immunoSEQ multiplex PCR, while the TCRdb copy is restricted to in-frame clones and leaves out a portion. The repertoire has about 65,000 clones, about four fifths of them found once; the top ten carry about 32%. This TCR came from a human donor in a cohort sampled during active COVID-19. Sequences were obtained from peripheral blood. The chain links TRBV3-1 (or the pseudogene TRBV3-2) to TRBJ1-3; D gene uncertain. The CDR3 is CASSHGDFGGTIYF. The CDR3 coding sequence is TGTGCCAGCAGCCATGGAGACTTTGGAGGCACCATATATTTT.